The 8 T cell receptor beta chains given below trace back to one sample, sequenced in a study of CXCR3-negative and CXCR3-positive naive CD8 T cells. TRB cDNA libraries were made by UMI-labeled 5' RACE. TCRdb re-called the 5' RACE reads and gives one entry per CDR3 protein, without DNA. This listing includes tens of thousands of distinct CDR3 sequences. Sequences were obtained from naive CXCR3- CD8+ T cells from blood. Subset denoted: CD45RO-CCR7+CD27+CD95- naive CD8+ T cells lacking CXCR3 (TNR3-). The receptors shown here come from a human donor in good health. Some clones in this sample may be carry-over from other donors' samples.

Here the CDR3 reads CASRGMNTEAFF. The chain uses TRBV11-2 and TRBJ1-1. Germline V gene lookup returns CDR1 SGHAT and CDR2 FQNNGV. This CDR3 has 12 amino acids.

The chain links TRBV29-1 to TRBJ2-7. Germline V gene data show CDR1 as SQVTM and CDR2 as ANQGSEA. The CDR3 contains 15 residues. The CDR3 region is CSAGTGRGEPYEQYF.

The gene calls are TRBV4-1 and TRBJ1-5; TCRdb's assignment of TRBD1 cannot be checked, as there is no DNA. CDR3 length equals 17 residues. Germline CDR1 reads MGHRA; CDR2 reads YSYEKL. CDR3 amino acids: CASSQDGGGLGNQPQHF.

The chain recombines TRBV29-1 with TRBJ1-1; TCRdb picks TRBD1, but there is no DNA to check that call. This CDR3 comprises 12 residues. Germline V gene sequence: CDR1 SQVTM, CDR2 ANQGSEA. The CDR3 loop reads CSVPQANTEAFF.

The chain has TRBV14 and TRBJ2-7; TCRdb selects TRBD1, and the lack of DNA leaves this call unchecked. The CDR3 runs to 15 residues. From germline, CDR1 is SGHDN and CDR2 FVKESK. CDR3 region: CASSQVGQGRYEQYF.

Judged by frequency, this clonotype is medium-sized (0.01 to 0.1%). This chain links TRBV9 with TRBJ2-7; TCRdb proposes TRBD1, but this gene call is untestable without DNA. This CDR3 spans 14 amino acids. Germline CDR1 SGDLS, CDR2 YYNGEE. The CDR3 sequence is CASSATGEVYEQYF.

This rearrangement joins TRBV29-1 to TRBJ1-2; TCRdb picks TRBD1, but there is no DNA to check that call. CDR1 SQVTM and CDR2 ANQGSEA come from the germline V gene. The CDR3 totals 11 residues. CDR3 residues: CSVPGGIGYTF.

V is TRBV29-1 and J is TRBJ2-1; checking the TCRdb D call of TRBD2 is not possible without DNA. The CDR3 consists of 15 residues. Germline V gene data show CDR1 as SQVTM and CDR2 as ANQGSEA. CDR3 residues: CSVDRRPTGLAGVFF.